The next 5 T cell receptor beta chains were all read from a single sample in a study of shared clonotypes between healthy human individuals (dated by TCRdb to the early 2020s). The method behind the library was the immunoSEQ multiplex PCR assay. Here the immuneACCESS table is served through TCRdb, limited to in-frame sequences with V and J called. Missing clones are a known gap in these copies; in checked studies unresolved V genes cover under half, and the rest lacks a known reason. The sample table shows 500,000 to 650,000 clones, and around 78% are seen once. The ten largest make up about 11% of the sample. Sequenced sample: PBMCs. The receptors originated from a woman aged 40 to 49 in good health. Some clones in this sample may be carry-over from other donors' samples.

The chain has TRBV29-1 and TRBJ2-7; 9 bases line up with TRBD1. Germline-derived CDR1 and CDR2 are SQVTM and ANQGSEA. CDR3 size: 12 residues. Trimming took 7 bases from V and 7 from J; bases not matched to a gene: 8. In nucleotides, the CDR3 is TGCAGCGCATCCGGGACAGGGTATGAGCAGTACTTC. Translation gives CSASGTGYEQYF.

This chain connects TRBV4-3 to TRBJ2-1; 7 nucleotides align to TRBD1. Germline values: CDR1 LGHNA, CDR2 YSLEER. V lost 4 bases, J lost 6 bases, and 3 bases stayed unmatched. The CDR3 is 13 residues long. The CDR3 region is CASSPGQANEQFF. CDR3 bases: TGCGCCAGCAGCCCCGGACAGGCCAATGAGCAGTTCTTC.

CDR3 sequence: CASSIGLAGPSDTQYF. The CDR3, as DNA: TGTGCCAGTAGTATCGGCCTAGCGGGACCCTCGGATACGCAGTATTTT. The rearrangement links TRBV19 to TRBJ2-3; 9 positions agree with TRBD2. The CDR3 has 16 amino acids. CDR1 and CDR2 from the germline V gene are LNHDA and SQIVND (reference sequence). Trimming took 3 bases from V and 6 from J; bases not matched to a gene: 10. Full variable domain (outside the CDR3, taken from reference TRBV19 and TRBJ2-3): DGGITQSPKYLFRKEGQNVTLSCEQNLNHDAMYWYRQDPGQGLRLIYYSQIVNDFQKGDIAEGYSVSREKKESFPLTVTSAQKNPTAFYLCASSIGLAGPSDTQYFGPGTRLTVL.

The chain is built from TRBV20-1 and TRBJ2-3, with no clear D. Germline assignment: CDR1 DFQATT and CDR2 SNEGSKA (reference sequence). Trimming took off 8 bases at V and 2 bases at J, with 8 bases between the two ends. The CDR3 spans 11 residues. Written as DNA, the CDR3 is TGCAGTACCCAGGCCACAGATACGCAGTATTTT. It specifies CSTQATDTQYF.

This clone was detected a few times. The chain combines TRBV18 with TRBJ2-3; D call uncertain. In germline, CDR1 is KGHSH, CDR2 LQKENI. There are 15 residues in the CDR3. The V end lost 5 bases, the J end lost 4 bases, and 16 bases lay between the germline ends. The CDR3 sequence is CASSSGQWGADTQYF. Here the CDR3 DNA reads TGTGCCAGCTCATCGGGTCAGTGGGGTGCAGATACGCAGTATTTT. Filled out from reference TRBV18 and TRBJ2-3, the complete variable domain reads NAGVMQNPRHLVRRRGQEARLRCSPMKGHSHVYWYRQLPEEGLKFMVYLQKENIIDESGMPKERFSAEFPKEGPSILRIQQVVRGDSAAYFCASSSGQWGADTQYFGPGTRLTVL.